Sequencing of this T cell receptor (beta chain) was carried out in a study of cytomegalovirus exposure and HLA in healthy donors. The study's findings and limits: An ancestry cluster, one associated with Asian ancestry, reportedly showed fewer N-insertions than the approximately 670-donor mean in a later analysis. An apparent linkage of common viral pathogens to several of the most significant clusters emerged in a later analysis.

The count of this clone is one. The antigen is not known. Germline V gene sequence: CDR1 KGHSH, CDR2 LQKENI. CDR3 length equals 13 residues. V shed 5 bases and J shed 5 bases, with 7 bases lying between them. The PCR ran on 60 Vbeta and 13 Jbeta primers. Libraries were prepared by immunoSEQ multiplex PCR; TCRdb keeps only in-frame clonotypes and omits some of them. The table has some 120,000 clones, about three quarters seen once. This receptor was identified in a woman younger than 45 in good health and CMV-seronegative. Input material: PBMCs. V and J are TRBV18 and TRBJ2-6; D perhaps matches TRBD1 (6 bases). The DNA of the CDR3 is TGTGCCAGCTCAAGGGACAGGGCCAACGTCCTGACTTTC. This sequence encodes CASSRDRANVLTF.